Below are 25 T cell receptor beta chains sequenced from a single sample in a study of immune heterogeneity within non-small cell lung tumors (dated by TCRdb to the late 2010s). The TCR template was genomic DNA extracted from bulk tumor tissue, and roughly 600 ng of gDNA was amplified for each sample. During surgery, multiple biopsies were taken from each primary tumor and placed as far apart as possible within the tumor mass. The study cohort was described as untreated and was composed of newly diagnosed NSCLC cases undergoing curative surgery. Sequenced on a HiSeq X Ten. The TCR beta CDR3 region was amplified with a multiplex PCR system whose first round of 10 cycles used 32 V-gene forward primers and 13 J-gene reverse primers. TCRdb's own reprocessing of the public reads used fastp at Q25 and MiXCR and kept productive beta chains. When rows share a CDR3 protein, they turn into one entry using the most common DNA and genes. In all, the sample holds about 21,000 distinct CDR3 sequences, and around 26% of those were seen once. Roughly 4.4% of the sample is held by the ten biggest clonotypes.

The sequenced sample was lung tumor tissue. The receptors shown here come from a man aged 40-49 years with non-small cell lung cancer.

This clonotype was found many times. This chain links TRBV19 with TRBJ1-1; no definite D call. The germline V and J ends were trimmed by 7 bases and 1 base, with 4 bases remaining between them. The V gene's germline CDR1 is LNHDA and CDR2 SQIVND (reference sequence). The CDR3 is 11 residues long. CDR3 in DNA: TGTGCCAGTATCGGGAACACTGAAGCTTTCTTT. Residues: CASIGNTEAFF.

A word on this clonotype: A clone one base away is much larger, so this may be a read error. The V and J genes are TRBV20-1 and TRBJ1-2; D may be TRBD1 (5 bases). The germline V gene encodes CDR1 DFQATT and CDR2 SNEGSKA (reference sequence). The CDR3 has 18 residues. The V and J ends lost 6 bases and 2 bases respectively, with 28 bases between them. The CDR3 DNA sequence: TGCAGTGCGAGGGACTGGGGCTTGTCCAAGACAGAAAACTATGGCTACACCTTC. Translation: CSARDWGLSKTENYGYTF.

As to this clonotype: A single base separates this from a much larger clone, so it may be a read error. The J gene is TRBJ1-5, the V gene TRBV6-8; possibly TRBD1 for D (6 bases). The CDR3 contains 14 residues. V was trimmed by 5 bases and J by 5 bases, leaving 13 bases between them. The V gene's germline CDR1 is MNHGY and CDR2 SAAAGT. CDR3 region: CASSPGQTYQPQHF. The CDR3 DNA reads TGTGCCAGCAGTCCTGGACAGACCTATCAGCCCCAGCATTTT.

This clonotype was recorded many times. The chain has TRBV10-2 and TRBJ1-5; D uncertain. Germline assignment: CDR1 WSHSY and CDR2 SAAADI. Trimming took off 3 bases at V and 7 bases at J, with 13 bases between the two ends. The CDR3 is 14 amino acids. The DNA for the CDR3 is TGCGCCAGCAGTGACCCAGGTTCGGGCCAGCCCCAGCATTTT. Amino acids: CASSDPGSGQPQHF.

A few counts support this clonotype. CDR3 sequence reads: CASSTGEDDEQYF. The CDR3 coding sequence is TGTGCCAGTTCGACAGGGGAGGACGACGAGCAGTACTTC. The chain couples TRBV12-3 or TRBV12-4 to TRBJ2-7, with TRBD1 matching 8 bases. This CDR3 comprises 13 residues. V was pared by 9 bases and J by 5 bases, with 9 bases of the junction left unmatched.

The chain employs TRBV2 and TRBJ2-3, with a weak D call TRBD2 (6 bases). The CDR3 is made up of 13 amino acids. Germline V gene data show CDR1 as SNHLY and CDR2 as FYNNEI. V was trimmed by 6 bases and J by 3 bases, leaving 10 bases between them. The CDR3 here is CASSERETDTQYF. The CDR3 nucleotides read TGTGCCAGCAGCGAACGGGAGACAGATACGCAGTATTTT.

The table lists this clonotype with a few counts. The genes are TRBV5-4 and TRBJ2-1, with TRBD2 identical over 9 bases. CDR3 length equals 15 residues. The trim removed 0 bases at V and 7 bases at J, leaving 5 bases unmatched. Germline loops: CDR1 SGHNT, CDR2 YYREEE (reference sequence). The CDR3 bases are TGTGCCAGCAGCTTGGAGTGGACTAGCGAGAATGAGCAGTTCTTC. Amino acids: CASSLEWTSENEQFF. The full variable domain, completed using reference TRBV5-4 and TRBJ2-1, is ETGVTQSPTHLIKTRGQQVTLRCSSQSGHNTVSWYQQALGQGPQFIFQYYREEENGRGNFPPRFSGLQFPNYSSELNVNALELDDSALYLCASSLEWTSENEQFFGPGTRLTVL.

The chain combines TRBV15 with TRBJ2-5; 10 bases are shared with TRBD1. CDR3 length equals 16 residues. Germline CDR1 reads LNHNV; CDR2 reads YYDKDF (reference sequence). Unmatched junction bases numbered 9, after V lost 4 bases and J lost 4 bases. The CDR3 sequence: CATSILTGGLPETQYF. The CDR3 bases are TGTGCCACCAGCATCTTGACAGGGGGCTTACCAGAGACCCAGTACTTC.

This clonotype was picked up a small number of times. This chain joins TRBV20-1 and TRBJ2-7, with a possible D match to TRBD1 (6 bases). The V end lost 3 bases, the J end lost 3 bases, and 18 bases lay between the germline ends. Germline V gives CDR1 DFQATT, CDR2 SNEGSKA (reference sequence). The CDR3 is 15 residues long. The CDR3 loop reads CSASSSRGTHYEQYF. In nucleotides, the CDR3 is TGCAGTGCTAGTAGTAGCAGGGGTACTCACTACGAGCAGTACTTC.

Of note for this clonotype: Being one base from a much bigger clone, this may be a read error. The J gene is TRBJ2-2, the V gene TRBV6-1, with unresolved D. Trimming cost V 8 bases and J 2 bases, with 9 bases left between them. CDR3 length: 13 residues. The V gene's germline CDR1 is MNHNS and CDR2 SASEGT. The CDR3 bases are TGTGCCAGCGATCGGTGTAACACCGGGGAGCTGTTTTTT. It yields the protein CASDRCNTGELFF.

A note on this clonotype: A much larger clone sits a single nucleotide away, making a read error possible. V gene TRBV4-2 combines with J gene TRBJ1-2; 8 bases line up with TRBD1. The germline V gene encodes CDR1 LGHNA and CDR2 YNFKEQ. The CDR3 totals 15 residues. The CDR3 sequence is CASSQTGGDNHGYTF. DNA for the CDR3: TGTGCCAGCAGCCAAACAGGGGGAGATAACCATGGCTACACCTTC.

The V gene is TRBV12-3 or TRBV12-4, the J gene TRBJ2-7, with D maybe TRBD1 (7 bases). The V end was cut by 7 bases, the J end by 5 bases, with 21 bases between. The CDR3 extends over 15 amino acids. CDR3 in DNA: TGTGCCAGCAAAGGTGGAGGGGGCAGTAACCACGAGCAGTACTTC. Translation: CASKGGGGSNHEQYF.

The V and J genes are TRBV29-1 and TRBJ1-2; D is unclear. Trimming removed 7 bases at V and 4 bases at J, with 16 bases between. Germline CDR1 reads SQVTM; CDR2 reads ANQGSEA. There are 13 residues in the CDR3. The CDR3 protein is CSAEAQPLYGYTF. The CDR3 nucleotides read TGCAGCGCCGAGGCACAGCCGCTCTATGGCTACACCTTC. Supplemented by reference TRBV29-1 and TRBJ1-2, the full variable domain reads SAVISQKPSRDICQRGTSLTIQCQVDSQVTMMFWYRQQPGQSLTLIATANQGSEATYESGFVIDKFPISRPNLTFSTLTVSNMSPEDSSIYLCSAEAQPLYGYTFGSGTRLTVV.

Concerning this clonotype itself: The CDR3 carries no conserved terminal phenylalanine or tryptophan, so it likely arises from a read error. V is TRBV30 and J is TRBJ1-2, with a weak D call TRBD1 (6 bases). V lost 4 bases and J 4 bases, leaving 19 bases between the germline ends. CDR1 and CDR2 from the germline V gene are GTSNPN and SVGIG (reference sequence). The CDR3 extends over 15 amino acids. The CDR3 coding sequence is TGTGCCTGGACTATGGGGGGACATGGTGGCTATGGCTACACCTCC. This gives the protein CAWTMGGHGGYGYTS.

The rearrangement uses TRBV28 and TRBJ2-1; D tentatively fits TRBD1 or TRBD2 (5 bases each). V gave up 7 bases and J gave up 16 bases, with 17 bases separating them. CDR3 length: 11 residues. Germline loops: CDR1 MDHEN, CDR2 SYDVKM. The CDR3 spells CASNRPGPFFF. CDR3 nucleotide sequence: TGTGCCAGCAACAGACCGGGGCCCTTCTTCTTC.

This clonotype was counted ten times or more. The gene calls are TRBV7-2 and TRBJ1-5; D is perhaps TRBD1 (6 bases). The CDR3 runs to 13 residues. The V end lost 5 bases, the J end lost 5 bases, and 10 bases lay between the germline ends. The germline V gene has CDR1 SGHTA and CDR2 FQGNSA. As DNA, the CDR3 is TGTGCCAGCAGCCTGGACAGAGATCAGCCCCAGCATTTT. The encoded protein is CASSLDRDQPQHF.

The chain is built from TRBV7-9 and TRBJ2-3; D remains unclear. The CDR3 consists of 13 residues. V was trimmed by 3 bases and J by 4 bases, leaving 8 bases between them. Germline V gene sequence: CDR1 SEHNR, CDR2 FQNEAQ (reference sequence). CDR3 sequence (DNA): TGTGCCAGCAGCTTCGTAGGGCCAGATACGCAGTATTTT. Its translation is CASSFVGPDTQYF.

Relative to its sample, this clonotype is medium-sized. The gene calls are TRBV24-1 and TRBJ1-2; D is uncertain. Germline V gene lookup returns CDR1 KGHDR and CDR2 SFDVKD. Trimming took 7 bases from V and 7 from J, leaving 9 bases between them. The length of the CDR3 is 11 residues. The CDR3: CATSDGVGYTF. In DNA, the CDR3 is TGTGCCACCAGCGATGGGGTTGGCTACACCTTC.

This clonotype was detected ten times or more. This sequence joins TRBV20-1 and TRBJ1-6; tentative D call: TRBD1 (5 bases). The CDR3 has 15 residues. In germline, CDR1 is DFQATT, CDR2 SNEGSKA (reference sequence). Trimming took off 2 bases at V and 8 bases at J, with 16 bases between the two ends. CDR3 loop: CSARPRQGADSPLHF. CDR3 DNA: TGCAGTGCTAGACCGCGGCAGGGCGCGGATTCACCCCTCCACTTT.

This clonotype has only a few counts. The CDR3 region is CAISDGGRTNQPQHF. CDR3 sequence (DNA): TGTGCCATCAGTGACGGCGGCAGGACGAATCAGCCCCAGCATTTT. V usage is TRBV10-3 and J usage is TRBJ1-5; D unclear. The CDR3 has 15 amino acids. The V gene lost 3 bases and the J gene lost 4 bases, with 13 bases spanning the gap. CDR1 is ENHRY, CDR2 SYGVKD, per germline.

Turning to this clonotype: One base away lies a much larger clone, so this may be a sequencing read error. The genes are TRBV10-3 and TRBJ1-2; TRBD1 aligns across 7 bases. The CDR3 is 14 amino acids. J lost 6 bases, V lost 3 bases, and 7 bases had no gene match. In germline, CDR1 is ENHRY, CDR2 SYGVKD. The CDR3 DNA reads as TGTGCCATCAGTGAACCTCGGGACAGTAATGGCTACACCTTC. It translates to CAISEPRDSNGYTF.

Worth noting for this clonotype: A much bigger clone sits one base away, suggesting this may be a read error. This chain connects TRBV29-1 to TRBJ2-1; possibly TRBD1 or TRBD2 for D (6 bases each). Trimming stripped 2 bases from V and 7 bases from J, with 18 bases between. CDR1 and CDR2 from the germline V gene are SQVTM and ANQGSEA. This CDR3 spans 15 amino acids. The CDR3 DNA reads TGCAGCGTTGAAAAAAGGGGGACTGGCTCGAATGAGCAGTTCTTC. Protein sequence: CSVEKRGTGSNEQFF.

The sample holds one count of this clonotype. The CDR3 bases are TGTGCCAGCATCCGTAGCGGGAGTATCTACGAGCAGTACTTC. Its protein product is CASIRSGSIYEQYF. J is TRBJ2-7 and V is TRBV3-1, with 9 bases aligning to TRBD2. V shed 7 bases, J shed 3 bases, and the junction held 7 bases outside the gene matches. This CDR3 spans 14 amino acids. Looked up from germline, CDR1 is LGHDT and CDR2 is YNNKEL (reference sequence).

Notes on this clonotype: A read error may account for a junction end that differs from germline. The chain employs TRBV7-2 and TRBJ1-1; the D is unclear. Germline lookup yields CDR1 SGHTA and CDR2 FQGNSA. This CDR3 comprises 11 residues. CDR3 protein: CANSPHTEAFF. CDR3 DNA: TGTGCCAACAGCCCTCATACTGAAGCTTTCTTT. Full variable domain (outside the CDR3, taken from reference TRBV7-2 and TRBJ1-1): GAGVSQSPSNKVTEKGKDVELRCDPISGHTALYWYRQSLGQGLEFLIYFQGNSAPDKSGLPSDRFSAERTGGSVSTLTIQRTQQEDSAVYLCANSPHTEAFFGQGTRLTVV.

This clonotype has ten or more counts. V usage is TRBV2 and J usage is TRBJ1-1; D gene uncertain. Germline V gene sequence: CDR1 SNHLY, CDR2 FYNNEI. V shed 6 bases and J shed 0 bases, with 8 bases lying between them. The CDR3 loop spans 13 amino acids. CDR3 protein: CASRAPMNTEAFF. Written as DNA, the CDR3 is TGTGCCAGCAGGGCACCAATGAACACTGAAGCTTTCTTT.